Given below is one T cell receptor (beta chain) in context. These data come from a study of blood T cell repertoires in COVID-19. Background on the study: Italy, Spain and the United States were the sources of the convalescent and acute COVID-19 samples. T cells, B-cell-depleted T cells, or PBMCs supplied cDNA or gDNA.

How the authors handled the data: Amplification from reference gene primers served as the basis for estimated nucleated cell counts. The protocol was immunoSEQ multiplex PCR, while the TCRdb copy is restricted to in-frame clones and leaves out a portion. V, J and clone size are taken as reported in that table, and D and trimming were inferred from the DNA itself. The data show 300,000 or so clones, with over 80% seen just once and around 4% held by the top ten. Per the germline V gene, CDR1 is SGHVS and CDR2 is FNYEAQ. V lost 5 bases to trimming and J lost 5 bases; unmatched junction nucleotides: 4. This CDR3 region has 13 residues.

The rearrangement uses TRBV7-6 and TRBJ2-7, with 9 positions matching TRBD1. The specimen was peripheral blood. The receptor's source is a woman aged 45-60 years with active or convalescent COVID-19. The chain's CDR3 is CASSLGQGDEQYF. The CDR3 DNA sequence: TGTGCCAGCAGCCTGGGACAGGGTGACGAGCAGTACTTC. The whole variable domain, filled in from reference TRBV7-6 and TRBJ2-7, reads GAGVSQSPRYKVTKRGQDVALRCDPISGHVSLYWYRQALGQGPEFLTYFNYEAQQDKSGLPNDRFSAERPEGSISTLTIQRTEQRDSAMYRCASSLGQGDEQYFGPGTRLTVT.